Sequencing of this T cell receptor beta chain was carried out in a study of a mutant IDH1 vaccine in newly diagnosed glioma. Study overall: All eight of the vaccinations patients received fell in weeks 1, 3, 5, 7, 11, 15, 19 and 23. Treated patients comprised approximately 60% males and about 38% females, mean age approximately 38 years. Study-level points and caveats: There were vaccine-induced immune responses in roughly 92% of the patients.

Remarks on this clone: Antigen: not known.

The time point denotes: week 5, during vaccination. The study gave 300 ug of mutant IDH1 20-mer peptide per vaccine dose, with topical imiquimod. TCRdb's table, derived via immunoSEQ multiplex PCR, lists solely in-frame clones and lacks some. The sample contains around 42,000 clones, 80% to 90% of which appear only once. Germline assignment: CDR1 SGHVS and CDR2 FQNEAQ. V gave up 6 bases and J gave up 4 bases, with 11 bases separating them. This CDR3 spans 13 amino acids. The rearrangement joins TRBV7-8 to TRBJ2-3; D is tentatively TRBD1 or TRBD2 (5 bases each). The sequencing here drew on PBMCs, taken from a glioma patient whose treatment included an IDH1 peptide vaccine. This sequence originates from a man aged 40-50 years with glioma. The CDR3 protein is CASSPGPADTQYF. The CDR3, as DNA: TGTGCCAGCAGTCCGGGACCCGCAGATACGCAGTATTTT.